The 8 T cell receptor beta chains reported below all come from one sample, sequenced in a study of blood T cell repertoires in COVID-19. The assay was immunoSEQ multiplex PCR, and TCRdb's table has in-frame clones only and misses some. The top ten clones hold roughly 6% of a sample with approximately 160,000 clones, more than 75% of them seen once. The sequenced material came from PBMCs or T cells enriched from blood (not recorded which). The receptors come from a man aged 40-55 years who had recovered from COVID-19.

The rearrangement uses TRBV18 and TRBJ2-7; D is possibly TRBD1 (6 bases). Germline CDR1 and CDR2: KGHSH and LQKENI. This CDR3 region has 15 residues. Trimming left V 4 bases short and J 2 bases short, with 15 bases between. The CDR3 sequence: CASSLGPTGTYEQYF. CDR3 DNA sequence: TGTGCCAGCTCACTGGGGCCTACAGGGACCTACGAGCAGTACTTC.

The CDR3, as DNA: TGTGCCAGCATCGGGGGGTCCAGGTATGGCTACACCTTC. Amino acid sequence: CASIGGSRYGYTF. The chain links TRBV2 to TRBJ1-2; D possibly corresponds to TRBD1 (5 bases). The CDR3 consists of 13 residues. Per germline, CDR1 SNHLY and CDR2 FYNNEI. Trimming removed 7 bases at V and 5 bases at J, with 14 bases between.

The rearrangement uses TRBV18 and TRBJ2-5, with D possibly being TRBD2 (5 bases). The germline V gene encodes CDR1 KGHSH and CDR2 LQKENI. The CDR3 is made up of 15 amino acids. The V end was cut by 2 bases, the J end by 7 bases, with 17 bases between. CDR3 DNA sequence: TGTGCCAGCTCACCAGCGGACCGGGAAAGTGGGACCCAGTACTTC. Its protein product is CASSPADRESGTQYF.

CDR3 amino acids: CASSRGVGQEGSAQGATQYF. DNA of the CDR3: TGTGCCAGCAGCCGAGGAGTGGGGCAGGAGGGGTCTGCCCAAGGTGCGACCCAGTACTTC. The rearrangement links TRBV27 to TRBJ2-5; weak D call: TRBD2 (6 bases). V lost 6 bases to trimming and J lost 7 bases, with 36 bases between them. The CDR3 totals 20 residues. Germline values: CDR1 MNHEY, CDR2 SMNVEV (reference sequence).

V is TRBV4-1 and J is TRBJ1-2, with 10 bases lining up with TRBD1. CDR3 length equals 15 residues. The J segment lost 2 bases and the V segment lost 4 bases, leaving 4 bases of the junction unmatched. Germline values: CDR1 MGHRA, CDR2 YSYEKL. The CDR3 loop is CASSLADRGNYGYTF. DNA for the CDR3: TGCGCCAGCAGCCTAGCGGACAGGGGGAACTATGGCTACACCTTC.

The genes are TRBV6-4 and TRBJ2-1; TRBD1 agrees at 8 bases. The junction had 5 bases not matched to a gene; V was cut back by 8 bases and J by 5 bases. The CDR3 spans 13 residues. The germline V gene has CDR1 MRHNA and CDR2 SNTAGT. The CDR3 loop reads CASSTTGDNEQFF. The CDR3 DNA is TGTGCCAGCTCGACGACAGGGGACAATGAGCAGTTCTTC.

V usage is TRBV6-6 and J usage is TRBJ1-2; 7 bases align to TRBD1. V trimming: 5 bases; J trimming: 5 bases; junction bases outside the gene matches: 17. The CDR3 length is 17 residues. Per germline, CDR1 MNHNY and CDR2 SVGAGI (reference sequence). The CDR3 nucleotides are TGTGCCAGCAGTCAAACAACTATACAGGGGTCGGGATATGGCTACACCTTC. Encoded protein: CASSQTTIQGSGYGYTF.

This clone appeared once. This chain uses TRBV13 with TRBJ2-1; 8 bases map to TRBD2. Germline V CDR1 and CDR2: PRHDT, FYEKMQ (reference sequence). V shed 4 bases, J shed 5 bases, and the junction held 10 bases outside the gene matches. The CDR3 length is 16 residues. CDR3 amino acids: CASSSGTSTTHNEQFF. CDR3 coding DNA: TGTGCCAGCAGCTCTGGGACTAGTACGACCCACAATGAGCAGTTCTTC.